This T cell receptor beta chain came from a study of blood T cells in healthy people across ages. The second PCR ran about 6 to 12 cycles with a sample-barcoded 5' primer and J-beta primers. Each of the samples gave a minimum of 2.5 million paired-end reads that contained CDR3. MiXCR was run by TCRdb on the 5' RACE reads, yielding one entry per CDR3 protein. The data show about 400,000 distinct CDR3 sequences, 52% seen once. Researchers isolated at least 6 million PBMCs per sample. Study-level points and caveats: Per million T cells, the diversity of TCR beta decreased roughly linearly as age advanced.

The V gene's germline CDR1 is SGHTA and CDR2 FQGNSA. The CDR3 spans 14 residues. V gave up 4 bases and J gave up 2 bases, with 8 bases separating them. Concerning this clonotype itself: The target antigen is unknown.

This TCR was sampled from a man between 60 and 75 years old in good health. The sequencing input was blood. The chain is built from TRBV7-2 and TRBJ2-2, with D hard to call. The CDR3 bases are TGTGCCAGCAGCTACAGCTCTAACACCGGGGAGCTGTTTTTT. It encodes CASSYSSNTGELFF.